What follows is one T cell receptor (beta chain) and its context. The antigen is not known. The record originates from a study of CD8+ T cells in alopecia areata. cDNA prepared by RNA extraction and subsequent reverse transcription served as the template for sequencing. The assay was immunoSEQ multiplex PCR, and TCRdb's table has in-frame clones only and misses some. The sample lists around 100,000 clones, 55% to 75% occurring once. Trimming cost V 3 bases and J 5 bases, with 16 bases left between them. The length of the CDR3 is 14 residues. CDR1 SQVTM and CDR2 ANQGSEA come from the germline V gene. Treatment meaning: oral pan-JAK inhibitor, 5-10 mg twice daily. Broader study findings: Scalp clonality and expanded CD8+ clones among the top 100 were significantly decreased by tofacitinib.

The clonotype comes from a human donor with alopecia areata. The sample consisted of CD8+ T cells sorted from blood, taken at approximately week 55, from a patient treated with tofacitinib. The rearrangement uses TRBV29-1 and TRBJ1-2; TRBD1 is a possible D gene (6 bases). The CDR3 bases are TGCAGCGTTGAGTCAGGACAGAGCTCTTATGGCTACACCTTC. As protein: CSVESGQSSYGYTF.